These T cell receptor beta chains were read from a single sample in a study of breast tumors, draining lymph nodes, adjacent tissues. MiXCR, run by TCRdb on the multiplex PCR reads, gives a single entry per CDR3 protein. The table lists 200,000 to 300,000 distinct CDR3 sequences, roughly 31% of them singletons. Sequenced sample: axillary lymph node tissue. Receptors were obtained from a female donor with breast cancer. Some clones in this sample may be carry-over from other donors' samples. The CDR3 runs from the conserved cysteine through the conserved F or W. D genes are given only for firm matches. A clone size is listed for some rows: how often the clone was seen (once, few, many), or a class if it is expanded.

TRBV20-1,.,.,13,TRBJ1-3,CSAAQGRGNTIYF,TGCAGTGCTGCGCAGGGCCGGGGAAACACCATATATTTT
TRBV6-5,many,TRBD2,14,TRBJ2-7,CASRKGTSGREQYF,TGTGCCAGCAGGAAAGGGACTAGCGGAAGAGAGCAGTACTTC
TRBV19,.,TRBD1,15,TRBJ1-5,CGSSKQGSRNQPQHF,TGTGGCAGTAGTAAACAGGGGAGTCGCAATCAGCCCCAGCATTTC
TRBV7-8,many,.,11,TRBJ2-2,CASRLTGELFF,TGTGCCAGCAGGTTAACCGGGGAGCTGTTTTTT
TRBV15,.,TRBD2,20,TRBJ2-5,CATSSVGLAGVIIGEETQYF,TGTGCCACCAGCAGCGTGGGACTAGCGGGAGTCATTATAGGAGAAGAGACCCAGTACTTC
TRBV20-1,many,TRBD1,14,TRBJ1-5,CSALGQGANQPQHF,TGCAGTGCACTAGGACAGGGGGCGAATCAGCCCCAGCATTTT
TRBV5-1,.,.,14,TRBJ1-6,CASAQRTDNSPLHF,TGCGCCAGCGCCCAACGGACGGATAATTCCCCCCTCCACTTT
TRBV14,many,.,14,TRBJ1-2,CASSQVGARYGYTF,TGTGCCAGCAGCCAAGTGGGGGCACGATATGGCTACACCTTC
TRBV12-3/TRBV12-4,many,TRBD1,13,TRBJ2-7,CASSPRGRYEQYF,TGTGCCAGCAGTCCAAGGGGGCGGTACGAGCAGTACTTC
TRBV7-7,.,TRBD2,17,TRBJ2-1,CASSLDGTSGRVNEQFF,TGTGCTAGCAGCTTAGATGGGACTAGCGGGAGGGTTAATGAGCAGTTCTTC
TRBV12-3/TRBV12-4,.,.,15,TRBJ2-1,CASRNRGGATDTQFF,TGTGCCAGCAGGAACAGGGGGGGGGCCACAGATACGCAGTTCTTC
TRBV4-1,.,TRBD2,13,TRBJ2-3,CASSHGGVDTQYF,TGCGCCAGCAGCCACGGGGGGGTAGATACGCAGTATTTT
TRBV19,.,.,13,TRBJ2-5,CASSTALDRPQYF,TGTGCCAGTAGTACCGCTCTCGACAGGCCCCAGTACTTC
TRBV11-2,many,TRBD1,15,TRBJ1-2,CASSLWGDSGYGYTF,TGTGCCAGCAGCTTGTGGGGGGACAGCGGCTATGGCTACACCTTC
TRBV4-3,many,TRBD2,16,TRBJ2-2,CASSSGLAEYTGELFF,TGCGCCAGCAGCTCGGGACTAGCGGAATACACCGGGGAGCTGTTTTTT
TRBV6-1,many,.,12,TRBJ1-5,CASRNSNQPQHF,TGTGCCAGCAGGAACAGCAATCAGCCCCAGCATTTT
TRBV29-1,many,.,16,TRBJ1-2,CSVEGGAPGARYGYTF,TGCAGCGTTGAAGGGGGGGCCCCCGGGGCCCGCTATGGCTACACCTTC
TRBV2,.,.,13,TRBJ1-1,CASSGEGYTEAFF,TGTGCCAGCAGTGGCGAAGGTTACACTGAAGCTTTCTTT
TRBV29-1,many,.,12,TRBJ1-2,CSVDFLDYGYTF,TGCAGCGTTGATTTCTTGGACTATGGCTACACCTTC
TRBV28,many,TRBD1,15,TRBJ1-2,CASSPRDRFGYGYTF,TGTGCCAGCAGTCCCCGGGACAGGTTTGGATATGGCTACACCTTC
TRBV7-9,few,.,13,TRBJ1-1,CASSFELNTEAFF,TGTGCCAGCAGCTTTGAGTTGAACACTGAAGCTTTCTTT
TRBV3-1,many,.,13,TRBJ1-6,CASSHNSNSPLHF,TGTGCCAGCAGCCATAACAGCAATTCACCCCTCCACTTT
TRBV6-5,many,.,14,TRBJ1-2,CASTGGGSSYGYTF,TGTGCCAGCACGGGGGGGGGCTCGTCCTATGGCTACACCTTC
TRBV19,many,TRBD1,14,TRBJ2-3,CASRTGGLTDTQYF,TGTGCCAGTAGGACAGGGGGCCTCACAGATACGCAGTATTTT
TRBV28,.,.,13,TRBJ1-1,CALRTSGNTEAFF,TGTGCCCTACGTACCTCTGGGAACACTGAAGCTTTCTTT
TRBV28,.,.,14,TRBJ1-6,CASSLLKGHSPLHF,TGTGCCAGCAGTTTATTGAAGGGACATTCACCCCTCCACTTT
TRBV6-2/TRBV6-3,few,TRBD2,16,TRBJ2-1,CASSHPTSGRRNEQFF,TGTGCCAGCAGTCACCCCACTAGCGGGAGAAGGAATGAGCAGTTCTTC
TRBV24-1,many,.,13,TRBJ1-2,CATSPTGSYGYTF,TGTGCCACCAGCCCGACAGGCAGCTATGGCTACACCTTC
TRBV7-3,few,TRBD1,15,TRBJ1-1,CASSPRDRGLSEAFF,TGTGCCAGCAGCCCAAGGGACAGGGGGCTGTCTGAAGCTTTCTTT
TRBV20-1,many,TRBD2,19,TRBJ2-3,CSARDLWSSGRAGADTQYF,TGCAGTGCTAGAGATCTTTGGTCTAGCGGGAGGGCCGGCGCAGATACGCAGTATTTT
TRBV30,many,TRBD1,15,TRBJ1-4,CAWRVGDRTNEKLFF,TGTGCCTGGAGGGTGGGGGACAGGACTAATGAAAAACTGTTTTTT
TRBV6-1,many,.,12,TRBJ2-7,CASKKLGAEQYF,TGTGCCAGCAAGAAGTTGGGGGCAGAGCAGTACTTC
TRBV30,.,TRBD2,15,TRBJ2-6,CAWTSGPSGANVLTF,TGTGCCTGGACTAGCGGGCCTTCTGGGGCCAACGTCCTGACTTTC
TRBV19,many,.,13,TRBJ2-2,CASSKGNTGELFF,TGTGCCAGTAGTAAAGGGAACACCGGGGAGCTGTTTTTT
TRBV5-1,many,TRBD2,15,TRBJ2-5,CASWGGRLPQETQYF,TGCGCCAGCTGGGGGGGACGTCTGCCCCAAGAGACCCAGTACTTC
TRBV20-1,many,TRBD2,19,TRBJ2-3,CSARGGRVPTHTSTDTQYF,TGCAGTGCTAGAGGCGGGAGGGTCCCCACGCATACTAGCACAGATACGCAGTATTTT
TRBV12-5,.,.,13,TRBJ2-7,CASGLQGFYEQYF,TGTGCTAGTGGTTTACAGGGTTTCTACGAGCAGTACTTC
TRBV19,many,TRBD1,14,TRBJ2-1,CASSRTGVGNEQFF,TGTGCCAGTAGTAGGACAGGGGTGGGAAATGAGCAGTTCTTC
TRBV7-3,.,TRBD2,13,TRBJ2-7,CASLTSGSPPGDF,TGTGCCAGCCTAACTAGCGGGAGCCCACCGGGGGACTTC
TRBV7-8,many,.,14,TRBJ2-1,CASSLGRTYNEQFF,TGTGCCAGCAGCTTGGGGCGGACCTACAATGAGCAGTTCTTC
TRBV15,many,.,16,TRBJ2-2,CATSRDAVYDTGELFF,TGTGCCACCAGCAGAGATGCGGTTTATGACACCGGGGAGCTGTTTTTT
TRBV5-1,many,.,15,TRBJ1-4,CASSLTDPAQEKLFF,TGCGCCAGCAGCTTGACGGACCCTGCTCAGGAAAAACTGTTTTTT
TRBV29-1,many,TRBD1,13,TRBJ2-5,CSVDKGAIETQYF,TGCAGCGTTGATAAGGGGGCGATTGAGACCCAGTACTTC
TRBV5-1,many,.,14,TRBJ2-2,CASSLPGETGELFF,TGCGCCAGCAGCTTGCCGGGAGAAACCGGGGAGCTGTTTTTT
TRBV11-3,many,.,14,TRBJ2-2,CASSPFSGTGELFF,TGTGCCAGCAGCCCCTTCTCCGGCACCGGGGAGCTGTTTTTT
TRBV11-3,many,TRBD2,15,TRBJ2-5,CASSLEGGSGETQYF,TGTGCCAGCAGCTTAGAGGGGGGGAGCGGGGAGACCCAGTACTTC
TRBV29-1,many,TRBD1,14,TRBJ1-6,CSVGTGGHNSPLHF,TGCAGCGTCGGGACAGGGGGCCATAATTCACCCCTCCACTTT
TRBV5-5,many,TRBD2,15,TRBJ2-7,CASSSGLAVYYEQYF,TGTGCCAGCAGCTCCGGACTAGCGGTCTACTACGAGCAGTACTTC
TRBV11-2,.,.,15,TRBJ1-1,CASSLHQGRGLGAFF,TGTGCCAGCAGCTTACATCAGGGACGTGGACTCGGAGCTTTCTTT
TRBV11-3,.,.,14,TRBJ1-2,CASSLGGPDYGYTF,TGTGCCAGCAGCTTGGGGGGGCCTGACTATGGCTACACCTTC
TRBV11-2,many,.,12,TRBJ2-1,CASSLSGDVGFF,TGTGCCAGCAGCTTATCTGGGGACGTGGGGTTCTTC
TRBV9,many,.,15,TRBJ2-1,CASSEGLKVNNEQFF,TGTGCCAGCAGCGAGGGACTGAAGGTTAACAATGAGCAGTTCTTC
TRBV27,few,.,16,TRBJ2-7,CASSLSNRLRAGEQYF,TGTGCCAGCAGTTTATCGAATCGGTTAAGGGCCGGGGAGCAGTACTTC
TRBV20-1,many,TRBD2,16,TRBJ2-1,CSASRTSGRPGNEQFF,TGCAGTGCTAGCAGGACTAGCGGGAGGCCGGGCAATGAGCAGTTCTTC
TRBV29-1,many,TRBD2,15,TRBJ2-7,CSASTHAGGGYEQYF,TGCAGCGCAAGCACCCACGCGGGGGGCGGGTACGAGCAGTACTTC
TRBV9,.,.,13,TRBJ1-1,CASSAPRNTEAFF,TGTGCCAGCAGCGCCCCCCGGAACACTGAAGCTTTCTTT
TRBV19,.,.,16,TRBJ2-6,CASSKGLLSGANVLTF,TGTGCCAGTAGTAAGGGCCTCCTCTCTGGGGCCAACGTCCTGACTTTC